The present TCR beta chain was sequenced within a study of Ad26.COV2.S vaccination and SARS-CoV-2 variants. About the research overall: Ad26.COV2.S, an intramuscular injection, was given once or twice 56 days apart. Overall study findings and caveats: Participants in the vaccine arm had higher spike-specific TCR breadth; placebo recipients had lower.

The CDR3 has 21 residues. Germline assignment: CDR1 MNHEY and CDR2 SMNVEV (reference sequence). J gave up 2 bases and V 5 bases, and 19 bases lay outside the gene matches. Sequencing was performed with immunoSEQ multiplex PCR; in TCRdb, only in-frame clones are kept and a portion is missing. The sample gives about 320,000 clones, about 82% of which show up once; roughly 1.9% is in the top ten. Points on this clone: Its antigen is currently unknown.

Sample treatment: 15 to 20 received Ad26.COV2.S at low or high dose, single or two shots; 5 received placebo; per-sample allocation not given. Specimen acquisition occurred on day 63 following the initial vaccine or placebo injection. The sequences come from peripheral blood, collected in a trial of Ad26.COV2.S vaccine versus placebo. The source is a person aged 18 to 59 who received the Ad26.COV2.S COVID-19 vaccine or a placebo. This rearrangement joins TRBV27 to TRBJ1-5; 12 bases align to TRBD1. The CDR3 is CASSPTAGQGATRVGNQPQHF. The DNA for the CDR3 is TGTGCCAGCAGTCCTACCGCGGGACAGGGGGCGACCCGGGTAGGCAATCAGCCCCAGCATTTT.